This is a list of T cell receptor beta chains from one sample in a study of blood T cells in healthy people across ages. TCRdb independently ran MiXCR on the 5' RACE reads; one entry per CDR3 protein. The sample lists approximately 2,000,000 distinct CDR3 sequences; about two fifths were seen once. The sample comprised blood. The source of these receptors is a human donor in good health. Both conserved end residues are part of each CDR3. D genes are given only for firm matches. Not every row has a clone size; where given, it reads once, few, many or a size class.

clone size	V gene	J gene	D gene	CDR3 DNA	CDR3 protein
-	TRBV2	TRBJ2-7	-	TGTGCCAGCAGCCAGTGGGAGCCAGGGGAGCAGTACTTC	CASSQWEPGEQYF
-	TRBV4-3	TRBJ2-7	-	TGCGCCAGCAGCCAAGGGAGCGGCGGGGGCCCCTACGAGCAGTACTTC	CASSQGSGGGPYEQYF
-	TRBV27	TRBJ2-4	-	TGTGCCAACAGTTTAGGAGGAACTGGAAACATTCAGTACTTC	CANSLGGTGNIQYF
-	TRBV12-5	TRBJ2-3	-	TGTGCTAGTGGGAAAAACAGGGTATCGGATACGCAGTATTTT	CASGKNRVSDTQYF
few	TRBV2	TRBJ1-2	-	TGTGCCAGCAGTGAAGCGGAGGGGGGGTCTTATGGCTACACCTTC	CASSEAEGGSYGYTF
-	TRBV12-3/TRBV12-4	TRBJ2-2	-	TGTGCCAGCAGCACAACTGCCGGGGAGCTGTTTTTT	CASSTTAGELFF
-	TRBV7-6	TRBJ2-1	-	TGTGCCAGCAGCTTAGTACTAGGACGTAGATATTCCTACAATGAGCAGTTCTTC	CASSLVLGRRYSYNEQFF
-	TRBV4-3	TRBJ1-1	-	TGCGCCAGCAGCCAAGATCTTAGCCTGGTCGGCACTGAAGCTTTCTTT	CASSQDLSLVGTEAFF
-	TRBV12-3/TRBV12-4	TRBJ2-7	-	TGTGCCAGCAGCCTGTATGGCCCCTCCTACGAGCAGTACTTC	CASSLYGPSYEQYF
-	TRBV30	TRBJ1-1	-	TGTGCCTGGAGCCTAGAGCGGAACACTGAAGCTTTCTTT	CAWSLERNTEAFF
-	TRBV7-2	TRBJ2-5	-	TGTGCCAGCAGTCGGGGCGGAATGAGAGAGACCCAGTACTTC	CASSRGGMRETQYF
-	TRBV5-1	TRBJ2-3	-	TGCGCCAGCAGCTTGCCCGGGGAAGATACGCAGTATTTT	CASSLPGEDTQYF
-	TRBV5-1	TRBJ2-1	TRBD2	TGCGCCAGCAGCTTGATCGGGGGGGCTAATGCGGAGCAGTTCTTC	CASSLIGGANAEQFF
-	TRBV6-2/TRBV6-3	TRBJ2-1	TRBD2	TGTGCCAGCAGCCAACCGGGACTAGCGGGCTACAATGAGCAGTTCTTC	CASSQPGLAGYNEQFF
-	TRBV7-9	TRBJ1-1	-	TGTGCCAGCAGCGAAAGGAGTGGGACTAAAAATGAAGCTTTCTTT	CASSERSGTKNEAFF
few	TRBV29-1	TRBJ2-7	TRBD1	TGCAGCGCCCTAGAGAGGACAGGGTACGAGCAGTACTTC	CSALERTGYEQYF
few	TRBV4-3	TRBJ1-5	-	TGCGCCAGCAGCCAAGATCTCCAGGTCGGGCAGCCCCAGCATTTT	CASSQDLQVGQPQHF
-	TRBV4-3	TRBJ2-3	-	TGCGCCAGCAGCCAAGAAGGGGATGCGCAGTATTTT	CASSQEGDAQYF
-	TRBV10-3	TRBJ2-5	TRBD2	TGTGCCATCACTAAGGGACTAGCGGTGGGAGAGACCCAGTACTTC	CAITKGLAVGETQYF
few	TRBV11-1	TRBJ2-5	-	TGTGCCAGCAGCTTATGGGAAGGGGCTTCGGACCAAGAGACCCAGTACTTC	CASSLWEGASDQETQYF
-	TRBV20-1	TRBJ2-7	-	TGCAGTGCTAGGGGCGGGACCCAGTACGAGCAGTACTTC	CSARGGTQYEQYF
-	TRBV20-1	TRBJ2-1	-	TGCAGTGCTAGTGACAGAAAGTCCTACAATGAGCAGTTCTTC	CSASDRKSYNEQFF
-	TRBV7-2	TRBJ2-1	-	TGTGCCAGCAGCTTAGAAGAACCGGCTCAGCAGTTCTTC	CASSLEEPAQQFF
-	TRBV7-8	TRBJ1-5	TRBD1	TGTGCCAGCAGCTTAGGGACAGGGTTAAGCAATCAGCCCCAGCATTTT	CASSLGTGLSNQPQHF
-	TRBV27	TRBJ2-7	-	TGTGCCAGCAGTTTATCGGTCTCTGGGTACGAGCAGTACTTC	CASSLSVSGYEQYF
-	TRBV6-2/TRBV6-3	TRBJ2-1	-	TGTGCCATCAGAGATGGACTGAGCTCCTACAATGAGCAGTTCTTC	CAIRDGLSSYNEQFF
-	TRBV4-1	TRBJ2-4	TRBD2	TGCGCCAGCCAAAAAGTGCGGGGGAACATTCAGTACTTC	CASQKVRGNIQYF
-	TRBV7-3	TRBJ1-2	-	TGTGCCAGCAGCTCCGGGACGGACTTTTATGGCTACACCTTC	CASSSGTDFYGYTF
few	TRBV9	TRBJ2-1	-	TGTGCCAGCAGCGTAGACCGGGACTCCTACAATGAGCAGTTCTTC	CASSVDRDSYNEQFF
few	TRBV7-3	TRBJ2-3	-	TGTGCCAGCAGCTTACAGAGTGGGGCAACAGATACGCAGTATTTT	CASSLQSGATDTQYF
few	TRBV3-1	TRBJ2-6	-	TGTGCCAGCAGCCCCGGGCGAAGGCTTGGGGCCAACGTCCTGACTTTC	CASSPGRRLGANVLTF
few	TRBV10-3	TRBJ2-5	-	TGTGCCATCAGCGGGCCGGGCGAGCGAGCCTCTTATAAAGAGACCCAGTACTTC	CAISGPGERASYKETQYF